What follows are 23 T cell receptor beta chains derived from one specimen sequenced in a study of T cell repertoires in cytomegalovirus infection (dated by TCRdb to the late 2010s). Sequenced on an Illumina HiSeq 1500. The raw public reads went through TCRdb reprocessing: fastp at Q25, MiXCR clone calling, in-frame beta chains kept. For every CDR3 protein sequence, its rows merge into one entry that carries the most common genes and DNA. Present in this sample are roughly 760,000 distinct CDR3 sequences, 35% of which were seen just once. Of the sample, around 3% is held by the ten largest clones. Material: PBMCs. The receptors come from a human donor in good health (CMV status not recorded). Some clones in this sample may be carry-over from other donors' samples.

V and J are TRBV12-3 or TRBV12-4 and TRBJ1-4; D may be TRBD1 (6 bases). The CDR3 is made up of 16 amino acids. V was cut by 5 bases and J by 7 bases, with 20 bases left in between. The CDR3 nucleotides read TGTGCCAGCAGTCGAGTGATGGACAGTTCTGCTGAAAAACTGTTTTTT. It specifies CASSRVMDSSAEKLFF.

This clonotype was detected ten times or more. The gene calls are TRBV15 and TRBJ2-7, with TRBD2 identical over 7 bases. The germline V gene has CDR1 LNHNV and CDR2 YYDKDF (reference sequence). The trim removed 0 bases at V and 0 bases at J, leaving 11 bases unmatched. The CDR3 runs 18 residues. CDR3 loop: CATSRDHGEGLSSYEQYF. DNA for the CDR3: TGTGCCACCAGCAGAGATCACGGGGAGGGTCTCAGCTCCTACGAGCAGTACTTC.

The chain recombines TRBV15 with TRBJ2-7; D may be TRBD1 (6 bases). The germline V gene has CDR1 LNHNV and CDR2 YYDKDF (reference sequence). V was shortened by 0 bases and J by 3 bases, with 15 bases between the two germline ends. CDR3 length equals 16 residues. DNA of the CDR3: TGTGCCACCAGCAGAGATATCCGGGACACCAGCTACGAGCAGTACTTC. As protein: CATSRDIRDTSYEQYF.

The rearrangement joins TRBV19 to TRBJ1-4; D uncertain. CDR3 length equals 15 residues. Germline CDR1 LNHDA, CDR2 SQIVND (reference sequence). Trimming took 7 bases from V and 8 from J, leaving 20 bases between them. The CDR3 nucleotides read TGTGCCAGTACCCTGGAAGACACCAAGGGCGAAAAACTGTTTTTT. Its protein is CASTLEDTKGEKLFF.

V gene TRBV9 combines with J gene TRBJ2-7; the D gene is possibly TRBD1 (5 bases). V lost 2 bases to trimming and J lost 3 bases, with 18 bases between them. This CDR3 region has 16 residues. CDR1 is SGDLS, CDR2 YYNGEE, per germline. The chain's CDR3 is CASSVGDSPPSYEQYF. The DNA of the CDR3 is TGTGCCAGCAGCGTCGGTGACAGTCCTCCGAGCTACGAGCAGTACTTC.

Ten or more counts support this clonotype. The chain has TRBV7-2 and TRBJ2-1, with TRBD2 identical over 10 bases. CDR3 length: 19 residues. Unmatched junction bases numbered 9, after V lost 1 base and J lost 0 bases. Germline loops: CDR1 SGHTA, CDR2 FQGNSA. CDR3 nucleotides: TGTGCCAGCAGCTTAGTTTCTAGCGGGAGAGGGAGCTCCTACAATGAGCAGTTCTTC. Translating gives CASSLVSSGRGSSYNEQFF.

The V call is TRBV28, the J call TRBJ2-1, with a tentative D call TRBD1 (6 bases). From germline, CDR1 is MDHEN and CDR2 SYDVKM. This CDR3 has 17 residues. Deletions cut 4 bases from V and 10 bases from J, with 26 bases between. CDR3 bases: TGTGCCAGCAGTTATTCGCCAGGGGCCGCCACAGGCAAAGAGCAGTTCTTC. Residues: CASSYSPGAATGKEQFF.

This sequence joins TRBV20-1 and TRBJ2-5; 13 bases line up with TRBD2. The germline CDR1 and CDR2 sequences are DFQATT and SNEGSKA (reference sequence). The CDR3 is 14 amino acids. The ends lost 6 bases at V and 4 bases at J; junction bases unmatched: 5. The CDR3 reads CSAATSGGLETQYF. Written as DNA, the CDR3 is TGCAGTGCCGCGACTAGCGGGGGGTTAGAGACCCAGTACTTC.

V is TRBV5-1 and J is TRBJ2-5, with unresolved D. Germline CDR1 and CDR2: SGHRS and YFSETQ. Trimming pared 3 bases from V and 5 bases from J, leaving 11 bases between. The length of the CDR3 is 13 residues. CDR3 bases: TGCGCCAGCAGCTCACTCGAGACGGAGACCCAGTACTTC. Amino acid sequence: CASSSLETETQYF.

The genes are TRBV20-1 and TRBJ2-6; TRBD1 might be the D (6 bases). V was pared by 5 bases and J by 0 bases, with 14 bases between. The CDR3 extends over 16 amino acids. The germline gives CDR1 DFQATT, CDR2 SNEGSKA (reference sequence). DNA for the CDR3: TGCAGTGCTGATAAGACAGGAAGCTCTGGGGCCAACGTCCTGACTTTC. This encodes CSADKTGSSGANVLTF.

This clonotype has just a few counts. V is TRBV11-3 and J is TRBJ1-5, with unresolved D. Germline V gives CDR1 SGHNT, CDR2 YENEEA. The germline V and J ends were trimmed by 2 bases and 3 bases, with 14 bases remaining between them. This CDR3 is built from 16 residues. DNA of the CDR3: TGTGCCAGCAGCTTAAGGTTGGGGATTATCAATCAGCCCCAGCATTTT. Amino acid sequence: CASSLRLGIINQPQHF.

This clonotype has a count of ten or more. This chain connects TRBV27 to TRBJ2-7; 7 bases fit TRBD2. Germline-derived CDR1 and CDR2 are MNHEY and SMNVEV (reference sequence). V was pared by 5 bases and J by 3 bases, with 4 bases of the junction left unmatched. The CDR3 is 13 amino acids. CDR3 sequence (DNA): TGTGCCAGCAGTGTGGTAGCGGGCTACGAGCAGTACTTC. Translating it yields CASSVVAGYEQYF.

This clonotype has at least ten counts. The V gene is TRBV7-2, the J gene TRBJ1-2; D unclear. Germline assignment: CDR1 SGHTA and CDR2 FQGNSA. Trimming took 5 bases from V and 0 from J, leaving 22 bases between them. The CDR3 covers 18 residues. The CDR3 DNA sequence: TGTGCCAGCAGCGTGAAAGGTCCGGAATATTCGTCTAACTATGGCTACACCTTC. Translating gives CASSVKGPEYSSNYGYTF.

This clonotype was recorded a few times. The chain recombines TRBV12-3 or TRBV12-4 with TRBJ1-5; D is unresolved. The germline V and J ends were trimmed by 7 bases and 5 bases, with 12 bases remaining between them. The CDR3 is made up of 13 amino acids. Here the CDR3 reads CASTSRRDQPQHF. CDR3 DNA: TGTGCCAGCACCTCCCGGAGGGATCAGCCCCAGCATTTT.

The sample holds a few counts of this clonotype. This chain joins TRBV7-8 and TRBJ1-2; D may be TRBD1 (6 bases). V lost 5 bases and J lost 3, with 13 bases in between. This CDR3 has 14 amino acids. CDR1 SGHVS and CDR2 FQNEAQ come from the germline V gene. The CDR3 nucleotides read TGTGCCAGCAGCCCAACACAGGGATACTATGGCTACACCTTC. Protein: CASSPTQGYYGYTF.

The V gene is TRBV28, the J gene TRBJ1-5; D possibly corresponds to TRBD1 (5 bases). The germline V gene has CDR1 MDHEN and CDR2 SYDVKM. V dropped 2 bases and J dropped 6 bases, with 11 bases sitting between them. This CDR3 has 14 residues. DNA of the CDR3: TGTGCCAGCAGTTTAACAGGATATGGTCAGCCCCAGCATTTT. This translates into CASSLTGYGQPQHF.

This clonotype was detected only a few times. This sequence joins TRBV29-1 and TRBJ2-3, with TRBD2 matching over 9 bases. Germline CDR1 reads SQVTM; CDR2 reads ANQGSEA. The CDR3 covers 13 residues. J was trimmed by 8 bases and V by 3 bases; bases with no gene match: 6. Here the CDR3 DNA reads TGCAGCGTTGACGGCGGGGGGGCTGTTACGCAGTATTTT. It translates to CSVDGGGAVTQYF.

The chain recombines TRBV12-3 or TRBV12-4 with TRBJ2-1; D may correspond to TRBD1 or TRBD2 (6 bases each). V lost 6 bases and J lost 10, with 22 bases in between. The CDR3 contains 15 residues. CDR3 DNA sequence: TGTGCCAGCAGCTACACTAGCCCCATAGGGGGAGAGCAGTTCTTC. As protein: CASSYTSPIGGEQFF.

The chain uses TRBV6-5 and TRBJ1-2; possible D gene TRBD1, 6 bases. V dropped 5 bases and J dropped 5 bases, with 18 bases sitting between them. This CDR3 region has 15 residues. Germline lookup yields CDR1 MNHEY and CDR2 SVGAGI. CDR3 in amino acids: CASSSERGGGYGYTF. The DNA of the CDR3 is TGTGCCAGCAGTAGTGAGCGGGGGGGCGGATATGGCTACACCTTC.

V gene TRBV27 combines with J gene TRBJ1-2, with TRBD1 as a possible D gene (6 bases). The V gene lost 3 bases and the J gene lost 6 bases, with 11 bases spanning the gap. The length of the CDR3 is 13 residues. Germline CDR1 is MNHEY and CDR2 is SMNVEV (reference sequence). The CDR3 reads CASSFRGWDGYTF. The DNA for the CDR3 is TGTGCCAGCAGTTTCAGGGGTTGGGATGGCTACACCTTC.

This clonotype has ten or more counts. V and J are TRBV28 and TRBJ1-1, with a tentative D call TRBD1 (6 bases). This CDR3 contains 11 residues. Trimming pared 9 bases from V and 7 bases from J, leaving 12 bases between. Germline V CDR1 and CDR2: MDHEN, SYDVKM. DNA of the CDR3: TGTGCCAGTCAGGGGAGGTTTGAAGCTTTCTTT. Amino acid sequence: CASQGRFEAFF. Full variable domain (rest looked up from reference TRBV28 and TRBJ1-1): DVKVTQSSRYLVKRTGEKVFLECVQDMDHENMFWYRQDPGLGLRLIYFSYDVKMKEKGDIPEGYSVSREKKERFSLILESASTNQTSMYLCASQGRFEAFFGQGTRLTVV.

Turning to this clonotype: This may stem from a read error, because a much larger clone lies one nucleotide away. V gene TRBV7-2 combines with J gene TRBJ2-1; D remains ambiguous. From germline, CDR1 is SGHTA and CDR2 FQGNSA. V dropped 5 bases and J dropped 2 bases, with 10 bases sitting between them. This CDR3 comprises 14 residues. The CDR3 region is CASSLNQTYNEQFF. The DNA of the CDR3 is TGTGCCAGCAGCCTGAACCAGACCTACAATGAGCAGTTCTTC. The full variable domain, its missing parts supplied by reference TRBV7-2 and TRBJ2-1, is GAGVSQSPSNKVTEKGKDVELRCDPISGHTALYWYRQSLGQGLEFLIYFQGNSAPDKSGLPSDRFSAERTGGSVSTLTIQRTQQEDSAVYLCASSLNQTYNEQFFGPGTRLTVL.

This clonotype was counted a few times. The chain has TRBV12-3 or TRBV12-4 and TRBJ2-7; D gene ambiguous. V lost 4 bases and J lost 6, with 13 bases in between. The CDR3 loop spans 13 amino acids. CDR3 residues: CASSSPGRFEQYF. As DNA, the CDR3 is TGTGCCAGCAGTTCCCCCGGCAGGTTCGAGCAGTACTTC.